This T cell receptor (beta chain) was recorded in a study of control samples from healthy donors and cancer patients. Generated by immunoSEQ multiplex PCR, the TCRdb table keeps only in-frame clones and is missing some. The profile covers roughly 100,000 clones, with 92% appearing a single time and roughly 2.5% taken by the ten largest. This receptor was taken from a woman aged 18-35 years in good health. The sequenced sample was blood.

This CDR3 reads CASSGFRASSRDTQYF. The DNA for the CDR3 is TGTGCCAGCAGCGGCTTCCGGGCCTCCTCCCGAGATACGCAGTATTTT. The chain joins TRBV7-2 to TRBJ2-3; D gene ambiguous. This CDR3 contains 16 residues. Per germline, CDR1 SGHTA and CDR2 FQGNSA. The ends were cut back, 5 bases at V and 5 bases at J, with 20 bases in the middle.